This TCR beta chain was sequenced for a study of T cells in Graves' hyperthyroidism and ophthalmopathy. Regarding the study as a whole: Separation of ophthalmopathy from stable hyperthyroidism was achieved by a 13 V-J model. Blood shared most expanded thyroid clonotypes above 0.001.

Losses at the gene ends were 5 bases for V and 6 bases for J; bases not matched to a gene: 11. The CDR3 covers 17 residues. Germline assignment: CDR1 SGHAT and CDR2 FQNNGV. This clonotype was recorded many times. Its antigen is as yet unknown. TCR beta CDR3 regions were amplified from RNA. Primed by the HTBI set, a first-round RT-PCR was run on the TCR CDR3. Each CDR3 protein gets one entry after TCRdb re-called the multiplex PCR reads with MiXCR. The sample consists of about 55,000 distinct CDR3 sequences, approximately 53% of them appearing once. The source is a woman aged 55-70 years with Graves' ophthalmopathy. Sample: blood. The J gene is TRBJ2-7, the V gene TRBV11-2; 15 bases line up with TRBD2. CDR3 DNA: TGTGCCAGCAGCAGTCCCGGGACTAGCGGGAGGAGGCGCGAGCAGTACTTC. Translation: CASSSPGTSGRRREQYF.